This record looks at one T cell receptor (beta chain) sequence and its context. The antigen it binds to is not known. The record has no base qualities; no much larger clone is one base away. This entry comes from a study of blood T cell repertoires in COVID-19 (dated by TCRdb to about 2020). Describing the broader study: The collaborator samples originated in the United States, Italy and Spain and spanned the acute and convalescent phases of COVID-19. The prospective study material was composed of cDNA or gDNA derived from T cells, B-cell-depleted T cells, or PBMCs. The samples were drawn from two sources: the first 160 participants of the ongoing ImmuneRACE study, and over 950 subjects contributed by 6 global collaborators. The sample metadata nearly always contained a de-identified subject ID, COVID-19 status, age in years and sex. The dataset comprised deeply sampled blood TCRbeta repertoires from subjects exposed to, actively infected with, or recovered from COVID-19. HLA class I and class II types, where available, came from metadata supplied by the sample provider rather than from assay-based typing. The repertoires were released in a freely available public database intended as a resource for research on the immune response to SARS-CoV-2. On the study overall, not on this receptor specifically: The quantity of clinical and demographic metadata differed by source and by participant and was supplied without curation.

Each collaborating institution followed its own protocols to collect whole blood in K2EDTA tubes. For TCRbeta analysis, collaborators shipped samples as frozen whole blood, isolated PBMCs, or DNA extracted from either of those sample types. TCRbeta CDR3 regions were amplified from genomic DNA using the immunoSEQ Assay, a bias-controlled multiplex PCR. The authors processed their data as follows. The number of nucleated cells in each sample was estimated by amplification of reference gene primers within the assay. To quantify the absolute abundance of each unique TCRbeta CDR3 rearrangement, sequence reads were collapsed and filtered. For each sample, productive Simpson clonality was calculated as the square root of Simpson's diversity index across productive rearrangements. TCRdb took this table from immuneACCESS and kept in-frame rearrangements with V and J called. Such tables lack part of the clones; where checked against another copy, unresolved V genes explain under half of the gap, and the rest is unexplained. Clonal size and the V and J genes are those of that table, whereas D and trimming came from the DNA. Present in this sample are over 400,000 clones, 70% to 90% of which were seen just once. The ten largest clones take up approximately 1.4% of the sample.

Sequencing input: peripheral blood. The TCR sequence derives from a woman aged 25 to 39 with active or convalescent COVID-19.

The CDR3 reads CATSQTSGGVTDTQYF. The DNA sequence follows: TGTGCCACCAGTCAGACTAGCGGGGGGGTCACAGATACGCAGTATTTT. The chain is made from TRBV15 and TRBJ2-3, and TRBD2 matches 14 of the central bases. For this chain, trimming is 6 bases at the V end and 2 bases at the J end, and the number of junction bases without a gene match is 4. CDR1 and CDR2 (LNHNV, YYDKDF) derive from the germline V gene (reference sequence). Inclusive of the bounding cysteine and phenylalanine, the CDR3 is 16 residues long. Here the CDR3 DNA is all that survives: 48 bases in frame from base 1.